This T cell receptor (beta chain) appears in the sequencing data of a study of blood T cell repertoires in COVID-19. The V segment lost 6 bases and the J segment 6 bases; nucleotides outside the gene matches: 4. Germline values: CDR1 MNHEY, CDR2 SVGAGI. This CDR3 is 14 amino acids long. In the source study's methods: Amplification of reference gene primers was used by the study to estimate nucleated cell counts. The protocol was immunoSEQ multiplex PCR, while the TCRdb copy is restricted to in-frame clones and leaves out a portion. V, J and clone size reflect that table, while D and trimming were determined from the DNA. The top ten clones hold roughly 11% of a sample with around 300,000 clones, approximately 83% of them seen once.

The sequencing sample was made of peripheral blood. The chain combines TRBV6-5 with TRBJ1-5; 11 positions agree with TRBD1. The origin of this receptor is a woman aged 70-85 years with acute or convalescent COVID-19. In DNA form, the CDR3 reads TGTGCCAGCAGAGGGGACAGGGGGGGTCAGCCCCAGCATTTT. Amino acids: CASRGDRGGQPQHF.